This entry concerns a single TCR beta chain. Its antigen remains unidentified. These data come from a study of monozygotic twins with inflammatory bowel disease. Whole-study results and caveats: Patients with IBD had less TCRbeta diversity (inverse Simpson) than their healthy co-twins. Clonotype overlap with others was lower in IBD patients than in healthy twins, a difference that was greatest with disease activity.

Added by template switching were UMIs that each held a 6-nucleotide sample barcode. For each CDR3 protein, TCRdb gives one entry from its re-call of the 5' RACE reads, without DNA. This repertoire includes hundreds of thousands of distinct CDR3 sequences. This CDR3 has 13 residues. Germline-derived CDR1 and CDR2 are MNHEY and SVGEGT. Total RNA from whole blood was isolated with no T cell sorting. The chain uses TRBV6-2 or TRBV6-3 and TRBJ2-1. The sample consisted of blood. This clonotype was sampled from a human donor with ulcerative colitis or Crohn's disease, or a healthy co-twin of an affected twin (not recorded which). The CDR3 spells CASSYSISYEQFF.